Given below is one T cell receptor beta chain in context. This clone's antigen is unknown. The sample holds no much larger clone one base away, and base qualities are not on file. The library came from the immunoSEQ multiplex PCR assay. TCRdb re-hosts the immuneACCESS table, in-frame sequences only. Its copies lack some clones; in the studies checked, an unresolved V gene accounts for under half of them, and the cause for the rest is not known. The sample profile shows 70,000 to 95,000 clones; 95% of them were found once. Of the sample, roughly 0.24% is held by the ten largest clones. The data derive from a study of technical replicates of blood from a handful of donors (TCRdb year 2017). V is cut by 4 bases and J by 6 bases, and the space between the germline ends is 13 bases. The germline V gene supplies CDR1 SGHDN and CDR2 FVKESK. The CDR3 goes from the cysteine to the phenylalanine over 13 residues. Only CDR3 DNA remains: 39 bases, in frame from the first base.

Sequencing was performed on T cells isolated from PBMCs. This clonotype was sampled from a human donor in good health. The chain joins TRBV14 to TRBJ2-7, and perhaps TRBD2 as D gene, on 6 matching bases. The DNA sequence is given as TGTGCCAGCAGCCCCTTCCGGGAGAGCGAGCAGTACTTC. This is translated as CASSPFRESEQYF.